This T cell receptor (beta chain) emerged from a study of immune heterogeneity within non-small cell lung tumors. Study observations and caveats: Local T-cell clonality correlated moderately but significantly with local tumor mutational burden (R 0.3 to 0.35). Recurring identical dominant CDR3 beta clonotypes were observed across tumor sites within a patient, together with site-unique high-frequency clones.

TCR beta CDR3 amplification used multiplex PCR with 32 V and 13 J primers. A single record per CDR3 protein comes from TCRdb applying MiXCR to the multiplex PCR reads. The sample records around 4,000 distinct CDR3 sequences, 27% being singletons. Template material comprised bulk tumor genomic DNA at 600 ng per sample. Each primary tumor yielded several biopsies, collected far apart from one another at surgery. It was patients with untreated, newly diagnosed non-small cell lung cancer who underwent curative surgery. Of note for this clonotype: Antigen unknown.

The V and J ends lost 4 bases and 9 bases respectively, with 4 bases between them. CDR3 length: 10 amino acids. From germline, CDR1 is MNHNS and CDR2 SASEGT. The sequence came from a man between 60 and 70 years old with non-small cell lung cancer. Sequencing used lung tumor tissue. The rearrangement uses TRBV6-1 and TRBJ2-1; D is uncertain. CDR3 region: CASSAVEQFF. For the CDR3, the DNA is TGTGCCAGCAGTGCGGTTGAGCAGTTCTTC.